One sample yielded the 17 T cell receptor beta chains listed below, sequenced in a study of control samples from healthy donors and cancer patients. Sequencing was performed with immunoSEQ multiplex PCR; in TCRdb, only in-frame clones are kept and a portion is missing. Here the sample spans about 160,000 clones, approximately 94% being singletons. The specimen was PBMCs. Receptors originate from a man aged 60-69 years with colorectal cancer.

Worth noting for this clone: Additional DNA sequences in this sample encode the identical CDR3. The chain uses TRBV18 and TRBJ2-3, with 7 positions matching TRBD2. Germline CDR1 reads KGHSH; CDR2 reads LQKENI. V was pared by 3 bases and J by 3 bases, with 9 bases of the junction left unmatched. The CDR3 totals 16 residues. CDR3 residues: CASSPPVGGGTDTQYF. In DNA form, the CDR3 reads TGTGCCAGCTCACCCCCTGTGGGGGGAGGGACAGATACGCAGTATTTT.

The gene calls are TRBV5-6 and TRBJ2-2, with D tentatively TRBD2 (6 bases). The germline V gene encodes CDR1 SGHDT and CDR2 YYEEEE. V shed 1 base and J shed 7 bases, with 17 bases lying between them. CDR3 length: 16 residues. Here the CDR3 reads CASSLTGDPRIGELFF. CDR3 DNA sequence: TGTGCCAGCAGCTTGACGGGGGACCCCAGAATCGGGGAGCTGTTTTTT. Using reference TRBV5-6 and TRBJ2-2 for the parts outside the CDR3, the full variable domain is DAGVTQSPTHLIKTRGQQVTLRCSPKSGHDTVSWYQQALGQGPQFIFQYYEEEERQRGNFPDRFSGHQFPNYSSELNVNALLLGDSALYLCASSLTGDPRIGELFFGEGSRLTVL.

CDR3 region: CASSGDRGTYGYTF. The CDR3 DNA follows: TGTGCCAGCAGTGGAGACAGGGGGACCTATGGCTACACCTTC. The chain links TRBV25-1 to TRBJ1-2; 9 nucleotides line up with TRBD1. This CDR3 has 14 amino acids. V lost 4 bases, J lost 4 bases, and 4 bases stayed unmatched. Per germline, CDR1 MGHDK and CDR2 SYGVNS.

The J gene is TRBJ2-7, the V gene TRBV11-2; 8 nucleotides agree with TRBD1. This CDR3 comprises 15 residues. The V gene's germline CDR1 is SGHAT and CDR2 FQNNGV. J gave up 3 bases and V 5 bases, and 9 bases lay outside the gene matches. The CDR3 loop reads CASSPGQGHLYEQYF. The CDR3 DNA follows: TGTGCCAGCAGCCCAGGACAGGGTCACCTCTACGAGCAGTACTTC.

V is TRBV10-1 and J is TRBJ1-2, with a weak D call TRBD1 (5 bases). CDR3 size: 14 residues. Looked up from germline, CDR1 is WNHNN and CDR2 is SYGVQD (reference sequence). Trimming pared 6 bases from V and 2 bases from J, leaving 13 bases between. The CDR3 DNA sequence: TGCGCCAGCAGCCCCGGTCGGGGCAACTATGGCTACACCTTC. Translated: CASSPGRGNYGYTF.

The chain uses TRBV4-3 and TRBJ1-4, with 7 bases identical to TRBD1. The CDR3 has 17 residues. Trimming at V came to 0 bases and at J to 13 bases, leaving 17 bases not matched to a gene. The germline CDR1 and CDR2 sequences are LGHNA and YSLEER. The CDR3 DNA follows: TGCGCCAGCAGCCAAGATACAGGGGTTCTAATCGATCGTGGACTGTTTTTT. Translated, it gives CASSQDTGVLIDRGLFF.

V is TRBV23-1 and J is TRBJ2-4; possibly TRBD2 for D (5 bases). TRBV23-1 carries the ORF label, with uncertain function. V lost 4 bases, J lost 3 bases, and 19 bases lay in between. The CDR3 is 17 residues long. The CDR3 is CASSPSNSKGVKNIQYF. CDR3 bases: TGCGCCAGCAGTCCTAGTAATTCGAAGGGAGTCAAAAACATTCAGTACTTC.

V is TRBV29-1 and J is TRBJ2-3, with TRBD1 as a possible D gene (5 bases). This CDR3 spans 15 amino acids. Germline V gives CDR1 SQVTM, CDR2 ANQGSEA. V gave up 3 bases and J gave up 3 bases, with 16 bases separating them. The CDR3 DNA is TGCAGCGTTGAGGGTCCAGGGTGGGAAACAGATACGCAGTATTTT. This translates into CSVEGPGWETDTQYF.

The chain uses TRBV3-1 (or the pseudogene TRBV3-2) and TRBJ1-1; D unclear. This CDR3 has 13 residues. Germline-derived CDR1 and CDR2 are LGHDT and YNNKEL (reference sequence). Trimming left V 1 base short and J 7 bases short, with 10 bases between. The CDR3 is CASSQGGSGEAFF. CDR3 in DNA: TGTGCCAGCAGCCAAGGGGGTAGCGGTGAAGCTTTCTTT.

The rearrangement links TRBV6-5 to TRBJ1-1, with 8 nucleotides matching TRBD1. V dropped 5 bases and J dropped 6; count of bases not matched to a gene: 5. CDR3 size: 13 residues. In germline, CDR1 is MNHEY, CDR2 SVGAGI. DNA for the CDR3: TGTGCCAGCAGTATGACAGGGGATGCTGAAGCTTTCTTT. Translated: CASSMTGDAEAFF.

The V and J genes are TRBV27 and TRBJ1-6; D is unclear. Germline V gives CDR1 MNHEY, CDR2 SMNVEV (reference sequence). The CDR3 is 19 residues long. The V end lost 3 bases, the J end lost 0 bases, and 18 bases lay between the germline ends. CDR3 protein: CASSFSAAGFSSYNSPLHF. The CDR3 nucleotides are TGTGCCAGCAGTTTTTCAGCAGCGGGTTTTAGCTCCTATAATTCACCCCTCCACTTT.

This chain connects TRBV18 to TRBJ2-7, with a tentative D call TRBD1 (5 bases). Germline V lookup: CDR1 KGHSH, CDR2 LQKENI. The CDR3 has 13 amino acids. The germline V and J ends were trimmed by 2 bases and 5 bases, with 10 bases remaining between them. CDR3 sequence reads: CASSPEGENEQYF. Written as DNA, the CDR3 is TGTGCCAGCTCACCAGAAGGGGAAAACGAGCAGTACTTC.

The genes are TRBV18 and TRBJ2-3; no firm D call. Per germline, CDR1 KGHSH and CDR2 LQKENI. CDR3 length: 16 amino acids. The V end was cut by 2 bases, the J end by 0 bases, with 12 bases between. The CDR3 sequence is CASSPLAAFSTDTQYF. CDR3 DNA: TGTGCCAGCTCACCATTAGCAGCCTTTAGCACAGATACGCAGTATTTT. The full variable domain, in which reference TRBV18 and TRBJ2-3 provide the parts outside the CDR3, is NAGVMQNPRHLVRRRGQEARLRCSPMKGHSHVYWYRQLPEEGLKFMVYLQKENIIDESGMPKERFSAEFPKEGPSILRIQQVVRGDSAAYFCASSPLAAFSTDTQYFGPGTRLTVL.

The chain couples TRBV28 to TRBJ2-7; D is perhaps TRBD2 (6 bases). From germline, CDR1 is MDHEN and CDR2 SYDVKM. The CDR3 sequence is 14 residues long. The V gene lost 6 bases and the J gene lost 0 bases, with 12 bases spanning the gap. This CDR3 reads CASRQGGNSYEQYF. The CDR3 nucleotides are TGTGCCAGCAGGCAAGGCGGGAACTCCTACGAGCAGTACTTC.

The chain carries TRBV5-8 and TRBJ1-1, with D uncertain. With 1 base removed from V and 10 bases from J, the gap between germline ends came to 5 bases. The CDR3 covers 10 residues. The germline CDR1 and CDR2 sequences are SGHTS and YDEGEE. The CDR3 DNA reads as TGTGCCAGCAGCTTGAGCGGAGCTTTCTTT. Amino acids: CASSLSGAFF.

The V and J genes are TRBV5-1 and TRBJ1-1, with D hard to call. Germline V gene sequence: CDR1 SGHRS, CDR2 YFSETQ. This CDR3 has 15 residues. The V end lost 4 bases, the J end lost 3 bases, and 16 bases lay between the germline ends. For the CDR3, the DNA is TGCGCCAGCAGCCCGGGAGCCCCCCGAGACACTGAAGCTTTCTTT. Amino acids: CASSPGAPRDTEAFF.

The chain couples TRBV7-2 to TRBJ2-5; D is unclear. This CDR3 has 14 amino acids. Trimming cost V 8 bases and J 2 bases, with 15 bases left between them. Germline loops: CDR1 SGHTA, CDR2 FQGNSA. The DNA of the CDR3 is TGTGCCAGCGCCTTAGCAGCTATTCAAGAGACCCAGTACTTC. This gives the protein CASALAAIQETQYF.